This TCR beta chain was profiled in a study of tumor-infiltrating lymphocytes in localized non-small cell lung cancer listed by TCRdb under 2021. Concerning the study at large: Patients whose samples were collected after neoadjuvant chemotherapy, as well as both smokers and never-smokers and several histologies, were included in the cohort. For under 70 patients, immunoSEQ T-cell fraction was compared between paired tumor and uninvolved lung. TCR sequencing was one of several integrated assays, alongside flow cytometry, multiplex immunofluorescence, RNA-seq, exome sequencing and proteomics, applied to the same patients. Resected tumor tissue and uninvolved lung tissue described as non-adjacent to the tumor were contributed by each patient, with both tissues obtained from the same patient. The overall ICON cohort was composed of approximately 150 surgical patients with localized non-small cell lung cancer whose tumors were resected. The full study reports these points: Because different assays used different pieces of the same tissue, intratumor heterogeneity could not be separated from technical variation. Assay coverage differed among patients according to how much tissue was available, so only a subset of the cohort had TCR sequencing. Consistent with immunofluorescence CD3 counts, TCRbeta sequencing supported greater T cell infiltration in tumors than in uninvolved lung tissue. TCR-derived T-cell fraction did not differ between the flow cytometry-defined immunotypes IM1 (good prognosis) and IM2 (poor prognosis).

This clone was observed once. The specificity of this receptor is unknown. No qualities accompany the bases; no much larger clone lies one base away. ICON enrollment began in 2016, and the last patient was enrolled in late 2018. Fresh tumor and matched uninvolved tissue for in-depth immune analyses, including TCR sequencing, were collected from a subcohort of fewer than 95 patients. TCR sequencing was performed on DNA isolated from bulk tissue, without cell sorting. Its CDR3 holds 13 amino acids, cysteine through phenylalanine. The sequence is cut down to CDR3 DNA, 39 bases in frame from base 1. A distance of 12 bases separates the germline ends of V and J, which lose 4 bases and 5 bases respectively. Based on the germline V gene, the CDR1 and CDR2 sequences are SGHDT and YYEEEE. The immunoSEQ assay used for TCR sequencing gave the T-cell fraction in both tumor and uninvolved lung tissue. Under the source paper's analysis protocol: In the survival analysis, patients were divided into a high T-cell fraction group (upper tertile) and a low T-cell fraction group (lower two tertiles), and the two groups were compared using a log-rank test. Paired tumor versus uninvolved lung differences in T-cell fraction were tested with a signed-rank test. Drawn from immuneACCESS, this table holds only the in-frame rearrangements with V and J called that TCRdb kept. Clones are partly lost; checked studies trace under half to an unresolved V gene and leave the rest unexplained. The V and J calls and the clone size are those of that table, but D and trimming were determined from the DNA. This sample lists roughly 9,100 clones; 70% to 80% were detected once. The ten largest clones capture roughly 18% of the sample.

Material: uninvolved lung tissue not adjacent to the tumor. The receptor comes from a human donor with non-small cell lung cancer. This receptor chain uses TRBV5-6 and TRBJ2-5; the D element could tentatively be TRBD1 or TRBD2, as 5 bases agree for each. The CDR3 reads as follows: CASSSPGPETQYF. The nucleotide sequence reads as follows: TGTGCCAGCAGCAGCCCGGGGCCGGAGACCCAGTACTTC.